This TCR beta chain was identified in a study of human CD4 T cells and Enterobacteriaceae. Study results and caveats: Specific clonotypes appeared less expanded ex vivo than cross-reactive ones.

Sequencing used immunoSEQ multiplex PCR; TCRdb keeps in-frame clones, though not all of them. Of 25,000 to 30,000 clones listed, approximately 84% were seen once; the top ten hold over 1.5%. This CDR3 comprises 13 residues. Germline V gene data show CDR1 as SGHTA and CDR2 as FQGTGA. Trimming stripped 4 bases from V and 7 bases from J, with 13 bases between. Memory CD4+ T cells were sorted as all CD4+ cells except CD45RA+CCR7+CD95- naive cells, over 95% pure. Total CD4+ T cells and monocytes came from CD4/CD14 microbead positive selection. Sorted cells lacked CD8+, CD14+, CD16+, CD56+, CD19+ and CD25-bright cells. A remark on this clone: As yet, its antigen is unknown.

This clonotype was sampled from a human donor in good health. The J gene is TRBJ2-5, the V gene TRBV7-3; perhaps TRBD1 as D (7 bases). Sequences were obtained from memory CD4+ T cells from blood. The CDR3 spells CASSSRQGGTQYF. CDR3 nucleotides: TGTGCCAGCAGCTCAAGACAGGGAGGGACCCAGTACTTC. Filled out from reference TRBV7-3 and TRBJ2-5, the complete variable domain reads GAGVSQTPSNKVTEKGKYVELRCDPISGHTALYWYRQSLGQGPEFLIYFQGTGAADDSGLPNDRFFAVRPEGSVSTLKIQRTERGDSAVYLCASSSRQGGTQYFGPGTRLLVL.